Listed below are T cell receptor beta chains from one sample, sequenced in a study of T-cell reconstitution after alpha-beta-depleted transplantation in children. Via MiXCR, TCRdb re-called the PCR reads, giving one row per CDR3 protein. Seen here are 490,000 or so distinct CDR3 sequences, more than 9% observed once, and the top ten hold just over 2%. This specimen was PBMCs, taken before TCRalphabeta/CD19-depleted stem cell transplant. Every receptor here comes from a child aged 2-15 years with inherited bone marrow failure, due to receive a stem cell transplant. CDR3s include the opening cysteine and the closing phenylalanine or tryptophan. A D gene is named only where the DNA matches it firmly. Size is omitted from some rows. Given values are once, few, many or a class for expanded clones.

j_call d_call clone_size v_call cdr3_aa cdr3_nt
TRBJ2-1 TRBD2 . TRBV11-2 CASSLSYGTSTDGIF TGTGCCAGCAGCTTATCTTATGGGACTAGCACCGATGGGATCTTC
TRBJ2-3 TRBD2 few TRBV27 CASSPSGLAGNTDTQYF TGTGCCAGCAGTCCCTCAGGACTAGCGGGCAACACAGATACGCAGTATTTT
TRBJ2-3 . few TRBV30 CAWSAFDGDTQYF TGTGCCTGGAGTGCCTTCGACGGAGATACGCAGTATTTT
TRBJ2-1 TRBD2 few TRBV19 CASSKGTSGYNQQFF TGTGCCAGTAGTAAGGGGACTAGCGGTTACAATCAGCAGTTCTTC
TRBJ1-1 TRBD1 many TRBV20-1 CSARRWTGYFNTEAFF TGCAGTGCTAGGAGGTGGACAGGATATTTCAACACTGAAGCTTTCTTT
TRBJ2-5 TRBD2 many TRBV7-2 CASSRLAGGGGETQYF TGTGCCAGCAGCCGACTAGCGGGAGGGGGCGGAGAGACCCAGTACTTC
TRBJ2-2 TRBD2 . TRBV4-3 CASSQDLGLAGVFVNTGELFF TGCGCCAGCAGCCAAGACCTAGGACTAGCGGGGGTCTTCGTGAACACCGGGGAGCTGTTTTTT
TRBJ2-7 . . TRBV18 CASSPGSDEQYF TGTGCCAGCTCACCGGGTTCGGACGAGCAGTACTTC
TRBJ2-1 . many TRBV6-2/TRBV6-3 CASSDPEIYSYNEQFF TGTGCCAGCAGTGACCCAGAAATTTACTCCTACAATGAGCAGTTCTTC
TRBJ2-7 . few TRBV10-2 CASRGAGTYEQYF TGCGCCAGCAGAGGAGCCGGGACCTACGAGCAGTACTTC
TRBJ2-6 . . TRBV5-1 CASSSRLRDGRSGANVLTF TGCGCCAGCAGCTCCCGACTCCGGGACGGCCGCTCTGGGGCCAACGTCCTGACTTTC
TRBJ1-4 . many TRBV20-1 CSAGTAGEKLFF TGCAGTGCTGGGACGGCAGGTGAAAAACTGTTTTTT
TRBJ2-3 . many TRBV20-1 CSAREDGTDTQYF TGCAGTGCTAGAGAGGACGGGACGGATACGCAGTATTTT
TRBJ1-1 TRBD1 many TRBV3-1 CASIATGPGNTEAFF TGTGCCAGCATCGCGACAGGGCCAGGGAACACTGAAGCTTTCTTT
TRBJ1-5 TRBD1 many TRBV20-1 CSASWADRDYQPQHF TGCAGTGCTAGTTGGGCGGACAGGGACTATCAGCCCCAGCATTTT
TRBJ2-2 . many TRBV6-5 CASSYSGGTANTGELFF TGTGCCAGCAGTTACTCGGGGGGCACCGCGAACACCGGGGAGCTGTTTTTT
TRBJ2-7 . many TRBV20-1 CSARHYEQYF TGCAGTGCTAGGCACTACGAGCAGTACTTC
TRBJ1-2 . many TRBV7-9 CASSLGFGGNYGYTF TGTGCCAGCAGCTTAGGTTTTGGCGGTAACTATGGCTACACCTTC
TRBJ1-1 TRBD1 . TRBV6-5 CASSYSRYGRQGHTEAFF TGTGCCAGCAGTTACTCGAGATATGGTCGACAGGGACACACTGAAGCTTTCTTT
TRBJ1-4 . many TRBV7-9 CASSQWPEKLFF TGTGCCAGCAGCCAATGGCCGGAAAAACTGTTTTTT
TRBJ2-7 . many TRBV7-2 CASSLGRPSYEQYF TGTGCCAGCAGCCTCGGCAGACCTTCCTACGAGCAGTACTTC
TRBJ2-1 . few TRBV9 CASSLGGREQFF TGTGCCAGCAGCCTCGGGGGCAGGGAGCAGTTCTTC
TRBJ2-5 . . TRBV29-1 CSVVTGRGTQYF TGCAGCGTTGTGACTGGCCGGGGGACCCAGTACTTC
TRBJ1-1 . many TRBV7-9 CASSLRATRAFF TGTGCCAGCAGCTTACGGGCAACCCGAGCTTTCTTT
TRBJ2-7 . once TRBV6-1 CASSEDFLTDYEQYF TGTGCCAGCAGTGAGGATTTTTTGACAGACTACGAGCAGTACTTC
TRBJ2-7 . many TRBV4-3 CASSQDLARYEQYF TGCGCCAGCAGCCAAGATCTTGCCCGCTACGAGCAGTACTTC
TRBJ2-1 . many TRBV6-2/TRBV6-3 CASSSFGRYNEQFF TGTGCCAGCAGCTCGTTTGGGCGGTACAATGAGCAGTTCTTC
TRBJ2-7 . many TRBV7-9 CATLGFSYEQYF TGTGCCACCTTGGGGTTCTCCTACGAGCAGTACTTC
TRBJ2-7 TRBD2 few TRBV6-1 CASSTRTSGMYEQYF TGTGCCAGCAGTACCCGGACTAGCGGGATGTACGAGCAGTACTTC
TRBJ2-3 TRBD2 many TRBV7-2 CASSSSLLAGGTDTQYF TGTGCCAGCAGCTCCAGTTTGCTAGCGGGGGGCACAGATACGCAGTATTTT
TRBJ2-6 . . TRBV27 CASSYSGRTGANVLTF TGTGCCAGCAGTTACAGCGGCAGGACTGGGGCCAACGTCCTGACTTTC
TRBJ2-7 TRBD2 few TRBV7-9 CASSSNGLAGALDEQYF TGTGCCAGCAGCTCCAACGGACTAGCGGGAGCTCTCGACGAGCAGTACTTC
TRBJ1-1 . few TRBV4-3 CASSHGQLTEAFF TGCGCCAGCAGCCATGGACAGCTCACTGAAGCTTTCTTT
TRBJ2-3 TRBD1 . TRBV20-1 CSAKQGVTDTQYF TGCAGTGCTAAACAGGGGGTGACGGATACGCAGTATTTT
TRBJ2-7 . few TRBV24-1 CATSGGLSPYEQYF TGTGCCACCAGTGGAGGTCTTAGCCCCTACGAGCAGTACTTC
TRBJ2-1 TRBD2 . TRBV7-2 CASSTSGLAAFREQFF TGTGCCAGCAGTACTTCAGGACTAGCGGCTTTCAGGGAGCAGTTCTTC
TRBJ2-7 TRBD2 many TRBV4-3 CASSQDSSGAYEQYF TGCGCCAGCAGCCAAGATTCTAGCGGGGCCTACGAGCAGTACTTC
TRBJ2-5 . many TRBV12-3/TRBV12-4 CASTRDIQETQYF TGTGCCAGCACCCGGGACATTCAAGAGACCCAGTACTTC
TRBJ2-3 TRBD1 many TRBV5-1 CASSWGGQGATDTQYF TGCGCCAGCAGCTGGGGGGGACAGGGGGCCACAGATACGCAGTATTTT
TRBJ2-1 . many TRBV6-2/TRBV6-3 CASSSYGTPLNEQFF TGTGCCAGCAGTTCCTACGGGACCCCTCTCAATGAGCAGTTCTTC
TRBJ2-6 TRBD1 . TRBV13 CASSTPHRGTGANVLTF TGTGCCAGCAGCACCCCGCACAGGGGTACTGGGGCCAACGTCCTGACTTTC
TRBJ2-1 TRBD2 . TRBV20-1 CSARVWGGSISYNEQFF TGCAGTGCTAGAGTCTGGGGGGGGAGCATCTCCTACAATGAGCAGTTCTTC
TRBJ2-7 . few TRBV28 CASRKVGGRGPKAVLYEQYF TGTGCCAGCAGGAAAGTCGGGGGCAGGGGCCCAAAGGCCGTCCTTTACGAGCAGTACTTC
TRBJ2-1 . . TRBV7-9 CASRLGNQEQFF TGTGCCAGCAGACTCGGGAACCAGGAGCAGTTCTTC
TRBJ2-2 . . TRBV19 CASIANTGELFF TGTGCCAGTATCGCAAACACCGGGGAGCTGTTTTTT
TRBJ2-1 . many TRBV4-3 CASSQEVQGGAHNEQFF TGCGCCAGCAGCCAAGAGGTCCAGGGGGGAGCACACAATGAGCAGTTCTTC
TRBJ2-2 . few TRBV20-1 CSAREGLSYMDTGELFF TGCAGTGCTAGAGAGGGACTGTCCTACATGGACACCGGGGAGCTGTTTTTT
TRBJ2-5 . many TRBV5-8 CASSLRVVQYF TGTGCCAGCAGCCTTCGTGTTGTCCAGTACTTC
TRBJ2-5 . . TRBV12-3/TRBV12-4 CASCRLLPGPVNQETQYF TGTGCCAGCTGTCGACTACTCCCGGGACCCGTCAACCAAGAGACCCAGTACTTC
TRBJ2-6 . many TRBV25-1 CASSEYTNVLTF TGTGCCAGCAGTGAATATACCAACGTCCTGACTTTC